Below, 4 T cell receptor beta chains from the same sample are listed, as sequenced in a study of response to subunit inactivated influenza vaccine. TCRdb used MiXCR to reprocess the RT-PCR reads, holding one entry per CDR3 protein. Here the sample spans 800,000 to 1,000,000 distinct CDR3 sequences, less than 25% being singletons. The source was PBMCs from blood, collected around 5 days after vaccination. These receptors came from a man aged 50-59 years who received an inactivated influenza vaccine.

The chain combines TRBV7-2 with TRBJ2-3, with D possibly being TRBD1 (8 bases). V shed 5 bases and J shed 10 bases, with 25 bases lying between them. CDR3 length: 16 amino acids. The V gene's germline CDR1 is SGHTA and CDR2 FQGNSA. CDR3 sequence reads: CASSTNRGGMPRSQYF. The CDR3 nucleotides read TGTGCCAGCAGCACCAACAGGGGGGGCATGCCCAGGTCGCAGTATTTT.

The table lists this clonotype with a few counts. The chain recombines TRBV5-1 with TRBJ2-1; D possibly uses TRBD1 or TRBD2 (5 bases each). The V end lost 0 bases, the J end lost 2 bases, and 12 bases lay between the germline ends. Germline CDR1 is SGHRS and CDR2 is YFSETQ. The CDR3 spans 16 residues. CDR3 amino acids: CASSLDGTAPYNEQFF. In DNA form, the CDR3 reads TGCGCCAGCAGCTTGGACGGGACGGCCCCCTACAATGAGCAGTTCTTC.

In this sample, this clonotype turned up a few times. The chain couples TRBV5-1 to TRBJ2-3, with D perhaps TRBD1 (6 bases). V was clipped by 1 base and J by 4 bases, with 7 bases between them. This CDR3 is 13 amino acids long. CDR1 and CDR2 from the germline V gene are SGHRS and YFSETQ. The CDR3 DNA follows: TGCGCCAGCAGCTTGTACAGGGCAGATACGCAGTATTTT. The encoded protein is CASSLYRADTQYF.

This clonotype came up once. V gene TRBV5-5 combines with J gene TRBJ2-1, with D possibly TRBD2 on 7 matching bases. The CDR3 length is 15 residues. Trimming left V 9 bases short and J 2 bases short, with 18 bases between. Germline-derived CDR1 and CDR2 are SGHKS and YYEKEE (reference sequence). The CDR3 here is CATRRGGGAYNEQFF. DNA for the CDR3: TGTGCCACCCGCCGAGGGGGGGGCGCCTACAATGAGCAGTTCTTC.